This record concerns one T cell receptor (beta chain) sequence. The data were taken from a study of blood T cell repertoires in COVID-19. The ends lost 4 bases at V and 2 bases at J; junction bases unmatched: 7. The CDR3 has 15 amino acids. From germline, CDR1 is MGHRA and CDR2 YSYEKL. In the original workflow: Amplified reference gene primers provided the basis for estimating nucleated cell counts. Produced via immunoSEQ multiplex PCR; TCRdb's table is partial and in-frame only. That table is the source of V, J and clone size, and D and trimming were worked out from the DNA. The sample holds about 140,000 clones, around 86% seen once.

The gene calls are TRBV4-1 and TRBJ2-7; 8 bases are a match to TRBD1. Sequencing used peripheral blood. This TCR was sampled from a woman older than 75 with acute or convalescent COVID-19. CDR3 region: CASSLGTGLPYEQYF. CDR3 DNA sequence: TGCGCCAGCAGCCTCGGGACAGGCCTCCCCTACGAGCAGTACTTC.